The next 30 T cell receptor beta chains were all read from a single sample in a study of T cells in Graves' hyperthyroidism and ophthalmopathy. Researchers amplified the TCR beta CDR3 regions from RNA transcripts. A set of HTBI primers served as the primers for a first-round RT-PCR of the TCR CDR3. TCRdb processed the multiplex PCR reads anew with MiXCR; each CDR3 protein has one entry. Of some 420,000 distinct CDR3 sequences listed, about an eighth are singletons. Sample: blood. The receptors stem from a woman under 30 with Graves' hyperthyroidism.

The chain recombines TRBV6-2 or TRBV6-3 with TRBJ2-2; 10 bases fit TRBD1. CDR1 MNHEY and CDR2 SVGEGT come from the germline V gene. This CDR3 has 15 amino acids. V was clipped by 5 bases and J by 7 bases; unmatched bases: 7. The CDR3 loop is CASSLDRGIGGELFF. CDR3 nucleotide sequence: TGTGCCAGCAGTCTGGACAGGGGGATAGGCGGGGAGCTGTTTTTT.

This chain uses TRBV12-3 or TRBV12-4 with TRBJ2-4, with D unresolved. V lost 3 bases and J lost 0, with 12 bases in between. The CDR3 has 16 residues. DNA for the CDR3: TGTGCCAGCAGTTTGGCAGTGGGAATAGCCAAAAACATTCAGTACTTC. The encoded protein is CASSLAVGIAKNIQYF.

Ten or more counts support this clonotype. The chain carries TRBV27 and TRBJ2-5; a weak D match, TRBD2 (5 bases). The CDR3 runs to 12 residues. Germline values: CDR1 MNHEY, CDR2 SMNVEV (reference sequence). V dropped 6 bases and J dropped 3 bases, with 8 bases sitting between them. In DNA form, the CDR3 reads TGTGCCAGCAGAGGAGCGGAAGAGACCCAGTACTTC. Amino acids: CASRGAEETQYF.

This clonotype has just a few counts. Being one base from a much bigger clone, this may be a read error. This chain links TRBV10-1 with TRBJ2-3, with D unclear. Trimming pared 3 bases from V and 1 base from J, leaving 8 bases between. This CDR3 spans 14 amino acids. Germline assignment: CDR1 WNHNN and CDR2 SYGVQD (reference sequence). The CDR3 nucleotides are TGCGCCAGCAGTGAAAGGGCAGGCACAGATACGCAGTATTTT. Encoded protein: CASSERAGTDTQYF.

Many counts were recorded for this clonotype. The rearrangement links TRBV7-6 to TRBJ2-3; D is unresolved. The V end was cut by 1 base, the J end by 4 bases, with 6 bases between. Looked up from germline, CDR1 is SGHVS and CDR2 is FNYEAQ. This CDR3 contains 13 residues. CDR3 coding DNA: TGTGCCAGCAGCTTAGACCAGCCAGATACGCAGTATTTT. This gives the protein CASSLDQPDTQYF.

Regarding this clonotype: The CDR3 does not close with the conserved phenylalanine or tryptophan, likely indicating a read error. V gene TRBV6-2 or TRBV6-3 combines with J gene TRBJ1-3; unclear D gene. Per germline, CDR1 MNHEY and CDR2 SVGEGT. The CDR3 runs 14 residues. With 0 bases removed from V and 2 bases from J, the gap between germline ends came to 5 bases. For the CDR3, the DNA is TGTGCCAGCAGTTACTCCGGGGCTGGAAACACCATATATCTT. The encoded protein is CASSYSGAGNTIYL.

This clonotype was picked up a small number of times. The chain uses TRBV9 and TRBJ2-3; TRBD2 is a possible D gene (6 bases). The CDR3 extends over 21 amino acids. From germline, CDR1 is SGDLS and CDR2 YYNGEE. V lost 1 base and J 2 bases, leaving 29 bases between the germline ends. CDR3 sequence (DNA): TGTGCCAGCAGCGTATTAGCGGAACCTTTCAATATCATCCTAGCCACAGATACGCAGTATTTT. Its protein is CASSVLAEPFNIILATDTQYF.

In its sample, this clonotype was seen many times. The chain joins TRBV2 to TRBJ2-1; TRBD1 aligns across 12 bases. CDR1 and CDR2 (germline): SNHLY, FYNNEI. V dropped 8 bases and J dropped 8; count of bases not matched to a gene: 13. The CDR3 loop spans 16 amino acids. CDR3 bases: TGTGCCAGCTATCGCGGGACAGGGGGCCCTTACGATGAGCAGTTCTTC. It translates to CASYRGTGGPYDEQFF.

This clonotype was detected many times. This rearrangement joins TRBV6-1 to TRBJ1-6; 7 bases agree with TRBD1. Germline V gene sequence: CDR1 MNHNS, CDR2 SASEGT. This CDR3 is built from 14 residues. Trimming cost V 4 bases and J 9 bases; bases outside gene matches: 6. CDR3 nucleotides: TGTGCCAGCAGTGCCGGGACAGCCGCTTCACCCCTCCACTTT. Its protein is CASSAGTAASPLHF.

The chain recombines TRBV27 with TRBJ2-1, with 8 nucleotides matching TRBD2. Germline V gene data show CDR1 as MNHEY and CDR2 as SMNVEV (reference sequence). Trimming took 8 bases from V and 9 from J; bases not matched to a gene: 12. The length of the CDR3 is 14 residues. The chain's CDR3 is CASRPGTRLFEQFF. In nucleotides, the CDR3 is TGTGCCAGCCGACCCGGGACTAGACTTTTTGAGCAGTTCTTC.

This clonotype has ten or more counts. The chain couples TRBV3-1 to TRBJ1-2, with 10 bases identical to TRBD1. J was trimmed by 2 bases and V by 1 base; bases with no gene match: 1. In germline, CDR1 is LGHDT, CDR2 YNNKEL (reference sequence). The CDR3 has 15 amino acids. CDR3 sequence reads: CASSQGQGANYGYTF. The CDR3 DNA sequence: TGTGCCAGCAGCCAAGGACAGGGGGCGAACTATGGCTACACCTTC. Supplemented by reference TRBV3-1 and TRBJ1-2, the full variable domain reads DTAVSQTPKYLVTQMGNDKSIKCEQNLGHDTMYWYKQDSKKFLKIMFSYNNKELIINETVPNRFSPKSPDKAHLNLHINSLELGDSAVYFCASSQGQGANYGYTFGSGTRLTVV.

This clonotype was counted ten times or more. This chain uses TRBV20-1 with TRBJ2-5; D perhaps matches TRBD1 (6 bases). The CDR3 consists of 15 residues. Germline V CDR1 and CDR2: DFQATT, SNEGSKA (reference sequence). V was trimmed by 1 base and J by 0 bases, leaving 12 bases between them. In nucleotides, the CDR3 is TGCAGTGCTAGAGTACCGGGACACCACCAAGAGACCCAGTACTTC. It translates to CSARVPGHHQETQYF.

Worth noting for this clonotype: Just one base apart from a much larger clone, this may be a read error. The J gene is TRBJ2-1, the V gene TRBV12-3 or TRBV12-4; TRBD1 might be the D (6 bases). The CDR3 loop spans 12 amino acids. The CDR3 protein is CASSPQGNGQFF. In DNA, the CDR3 is TGTGCCAGCAGTCCACAGGGAAATGGGCAGTTCTTC.

There are many counts of this clonotype. J is TRBJ2-2 and V is TRBV6-1; D may be TRBD2 (6 bases). CDR3 length: 14 amino acids. Germline CDR1 and CDR2: MNHNS and SASEGT. V lost 6 bases, J lost 8 bases, and 16 bases lay in between. CDR3 sequence: CASSPGVSGGELFF. The CDR3 coding sequence is TGTGCCAGCAGCCCGGGGGTGTCCGGGGGGGAGCTGTTTTTT.

The rearrangement uses TRBV9 and TRBJ1-2; D ambiguous. V gave up 4 bases and J gave up 8 bases, with 15 bases separating them. Germline CDR1 is SGDLS and CDR2 is YYNGEE. CDR3 length equals 13 residues. CDR3 amino acids: CASSPTPAGGYTF. As DNA, the CDR3 is TGTGCCAGCAGCCCCACTCCGGCCGGCGGCTACACCTTC.

This clonotype was counted between two and nine times. This chain joins TRBV20-1 and TRBJ2-1; the match to TRBD2 covers 13 bases. This CDR3 has 16 residues. With V trimmed by 3 bases and J by 2 bases, 4 bases remained unmatched. Germline lookup yields CDR1 DFQATT and CDR2 SNEGSKA (reference sequence). DNA for the CDR3: TGCAGTGCTAGGAGACTAGCGGGAGGCCCCTACAATGAGCAGTTCTTC. The encoded protein is CSARRLAGGPYNEQFF.

This clonotype was observed a handful of times. Here the CDR3 reads CASSQDGLENEKLFF. As DNA, the CDR3 is TGCGCCAGCAGCCAAGACGGCCTAGAAAATGAAAAACTGTTTTTT. This chain links TRBV4-3 with TRBJ1-4; no firm D call. CDR1 is LGHNA, CDR2 YSLEER, per germline. Trimming cost V 0 bases and J 5 bases, with 10 bases left between them. The CDR3 consists of 15 residues.

This clonotype was recorded a few times. One end of the junction does not line up with germline, which may come from a read error. The chain employs TRBV7-9 and TRBJ2-1; 15 bases map to TRBD2. This CDR3 has 17 amino acids. The germline V gene encodes CDR1 SEHNR and CDR2 FQNEAQ (reference sequence). The DNA of the CDR3 is TGCGCCAGCAGCTGGGGGACTAGCGGGGGGACCGCCAATGAGCAGTTCTTC. This translates into CASSWGTSGGTANEQFF.

This clonotype came up many times. The gene calls are TRBV20-1 and TRBJ2-5; 8 bases match TRBD1. J gave up 3 bases and V 0 bases, and 15 bases lay outside the gene matches. The germline V gene has CDR1 DFQATT and CDR2 SNEGSKA (reference sequence). The CDR3 sequence is 18 residues long. CDR3 coding DNA: TGCAGTGCTAGAGATGTATCCGGGACAGGATTCGTTAAAGAGACCCAGTACTTC. Translation gives CSARDVSGTGFVKETQYF.

In this sample, this clonotype turned up a few times. The CDR3 carries no conserved terminal phenylalanine or tryptophan, so it likely arises from a read error. The rearrangement links TRBV11-2 to TRBJ1-1, with TRBD1 as a possible D gene (6 bases). CDR1 and CDR2 from the germline V gene are SGHAT and FQNNGV. CDR3 length: 15 amino acids. V lost 5 bases and J 3 bases, leaving 16 bases between the germline ends. The CDR3 region is CASSTRGQGDTEAFL. DNA for the CDR3: TGTGCCAGCAGCACCCGGGGACAAGGTGACACTGAAGCTTTCCTT.

This clonotype has more than one count but fewer than ten. This chain links TRBV28 with TRBJ1-1; D is undetermined. This CDR3 is built from 14 residues. Germline CDR1 MDHEN, CDR2 SYDVKM. V was cut by 7 bases and J by 1 base, with 13 bases left in between. This CDR3 is CASIPSEGNTEAFF. CDR3 sequence (DNA): TGTGCCAGCATTCCCTCCGAGGGGAACACTGAAGCTTTCTTT.

This clonotype has ten or more counts. The genes are TRBV6-1 and TRBJ2-1, with 9 bases lining up with TRBD2. The length of the CDR3 is 16 residues. The V segment lost 5 bases and the J segment 7 bases; nucleotides outside the gene matches: 12. Germline V gives CDR1 MNHNS, CDR2 SASEGT. CDR3 in DNA: TGTGCCAGCAGTACCGGGGTAGCGGGAGAAGGTAATGAGCAGTTCTTC. Translating it yields CASSTGVAGEGNEQFF.

This clonotype was seen ten or more times. The rearrangement uses TRBV29-1 and TRBJ2-7, with 7 bases lining up with TRBD1. V gave up 7 bases and J gave up 3 bases; unmatched junction bases: 6. Germline loops: CDR1 SQVTM, CDR2 ANQGSEA. The CDR3 covers 12 residues. This CDR3 is CSAADRIYEQYF. DNA for the CDR3: TGCAGCGCCGCGGACAGGATCTACGAGCAGTACTTC.

This clonotype was counted ten times or more. This chain uses TRBV7-3 with TRBJ2-5; D perhaps matches TRBD2 (6 bases). Between the trimmed V and J ends, which lost 2 bases and 5 bases, there was a span of 12 bases. The CDR3 has 14 amino acids. In germline, CDR1 is SGHTA, CDR2 FQGTGA. CDR3 nucleotide sequence: TGTGCCAGCAGCTTAGGGGGGTTAAGGGAGACCCAGTACTTC. Amino acids: CASSLGGLRETQYF.

The table lists this clonotype with a few counts. The V gene is TRBV27, the J gene TRBJ2-7, with 7 bases identical to TRBD2. Germline V gene sequence: CDR1 MNHEY, CDR2 SMNVEV (reference sequence). V dropped 2 bases and J dropped 7; count of bases not matched to a gene: 14. The CDR3 has 16 residues. The CDR3: CASSLGLAVPKGEQYF. CDR3 bases: TGTGCCAGCAGTTTAGGTCTAGCGGTCCCCAAGGGGGAGCAGTACTTC.

This rearrangement joins TRBV29-1 to TRBJ2-6; D ambiguous. The V end was cut by 4 bases, the J end by 4 bases, with 11 bases between. This CDR3 spans 14 amino acids. Germline values: CDR1 SQVTM, CDR2 ANQGSEA. CDR3: CSVVWALGANVLTF. In nucleotides, the CDR3 is TGCAGCGTTGTATGGGCCTTAGGGGCCAACGTCCTGACTTTC. The full variable domain, with the rest looked up from reference TRBV29-1 and TRBJ2-6, is SAVISQKPSRDICQRGTSLTIQCQVDSQVTMMFWYRQQPGQSLTLIATANQGSEATYESGFVIDKFPISRPNLTFSTLTVSNMSPEDSSIYLCSVVWALGANVLTFGAGSRLTVL.

Ten or more counts support this clonotype. The rearrangement joins TRBV28 to TRBJ1-2, with TRBD1 matching 9 bases. V lost 5 bases, J lost 4 bases, and 8 bases stayed unmatched. The CDR3 has 15 amino acids. Germline CDR1 is MDHEN and CDR2 is SYDVKM. In nucleotides, the CDR3 is TGTGCCAGCAGTAAACAGGGGGCGGGCAGCTATGGCTACACCTTC. Amino acid sequence: CASSKQGAGSYGYTF.

The chain is built from TRBV12-3 or TRBV12-4 and TRBJ1-1; 8 bases align to TRBD1. CDR3 size: 15 residues. After removal of 5 bases from V and 0 bases from J, the junction contained 5 bases not matched to a gene. The CDR3, as DNA: TGTGCCAGCAGTCGGGACAGGTTGATGAACACTGAAGCTTTCTTT. It yields the protein CASSRDRLMNTEAFF.

At least ten counts were recorded for this clonotype. The gene calls are TRBV4-1 and TRBJ2-7; perhaps D is TRBD1 or TRBD2 (5 bases each). Germline V gene data show CDR1 as MGHRA and CDR2 as YSYEKL. The CDR3 extends over 17 amino acids. Trimming took 0 bases from V and 0 from J, leaving 15 bases between them. The CDR3 region is CASSQEGVGWSSYEQYF. The CDR3 DNA sequence: TGCGCCAGCAGCCAAGAGGGGGTGGGCTGGAGCTCCTACGAGCAGTACTTC.

This clonotype showed up many times. The J gene is TRBJ2-1, the V gene TRBV4-3; the match to TRBD2 covers 9 bases. The germline CDR1 and CDR2 sequences are LGHNA and YSLEER. Trimming removed 1 base from V and 4 bases from J; junction bases left unmatched: 5. The CDR3 extends over 16 amino acids. CDR3 in amino acids: CASSQVLAGVYNEQFF. Written as DNA, the CDR3 is TGCGCCAGCAGCCAAGTACTAGCGGGTGTGTACAATGAGCAGTTCTTC.